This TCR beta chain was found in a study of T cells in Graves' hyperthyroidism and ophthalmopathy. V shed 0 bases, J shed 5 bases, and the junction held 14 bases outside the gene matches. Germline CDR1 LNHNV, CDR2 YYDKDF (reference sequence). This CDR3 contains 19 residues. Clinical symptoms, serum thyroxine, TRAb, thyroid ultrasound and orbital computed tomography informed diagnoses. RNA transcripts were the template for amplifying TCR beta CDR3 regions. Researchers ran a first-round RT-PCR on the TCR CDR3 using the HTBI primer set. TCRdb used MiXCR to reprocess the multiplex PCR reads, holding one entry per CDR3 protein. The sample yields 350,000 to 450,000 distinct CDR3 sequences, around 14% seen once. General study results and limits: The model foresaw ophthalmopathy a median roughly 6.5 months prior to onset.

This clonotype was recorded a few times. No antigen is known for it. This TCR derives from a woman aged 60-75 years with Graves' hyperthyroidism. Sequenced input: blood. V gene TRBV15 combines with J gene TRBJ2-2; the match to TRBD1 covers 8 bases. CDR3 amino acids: CATSRDPLSQGAWTGELFF. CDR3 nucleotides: TGTGCCACCAGCAGAGATCCTTTAAGCCAGGGGGCTTGGACCGGGGAGCTGTTTTTT.